These 19 T cell receptor beta chains came from one sample sequenced in a study of blood T cell repertoires in COVID-19. TCRdb's copy holds only in-frame clones and misses some; the assay was immunoSEQ multiplex PCR. The sample has 130,000 to 150,000 clones, about 87% seen once; the top ten hold roughly 4.3%. Material for sequencing was peripheral blood. All receptors come from a woman between 35 and 50 years old with acute or convalescent COVID-19.

This chain joins TRBV5-1 and TRBJ2-3; 7 bases align to TRBD2. Germline V CDR1 and CDR2: SGHRS, YFSETQ. This CDR3 has 15 residues. Trimming took 2 bases from V and 4 from J; bases not matched to a gene: 7. The CDR3 reads CASSFREAGADTQYF. In DNA, the CDR3 is TGCGCCAGCAGCTTTCGGGAGGCCGGGGCAGATACGCAGTATTTT.

The chain links TRBV4-1 to TRBJ1-1; D not resolved. The CDR3 spans 14 residues. Germline lookup yields CDR1 MGHRA and CDR2 YSYEKL. V lost 4 bases, J lost 8 bases, and 17 bases lay in between. The DNA of the CDR3 is TGCGCCAGCAGCCGGCTAGCGAGTCAGGAGGAAGCTTTCTTT. It translates to CASSRLASQEEAFF.

The chain uses TRBV12-3 or TRBV12-4 and TRBJ1-1, with no clear D. This CDR3 is built from 13 residues. V lost 2 bases and J 4 bases, leaving 8 bases between the germline ends. CDR3 region: CASSLRGGTEAFF. Here the CDR3 DNA reads TGTGCCAGCAGTTTAAGAGGAGGCACTGAAGCTTTCTTT.

V gene TRBV9 combines with J gene TRBJ1-1; D gene ambiguous. The CDR3 contains 14 residues. The germline V and J ends were trimmed by 3 bases and 1 base, with 10 bases remaining between them. Germline CDR1 is SGDLS and CDR2 is YYNGEE. The chain's CDR3 is CASSASYRNTEAFF. CDR3 DNA sequence: TGTGCCAGCAGCGCCAGCTACAGGAACACTGAAGCTTTCTTT.

This sequence joins TRBV6-2 or TRBV6-3 and TRBJ1-1; unclear D gene. Trimming removed 2 bases at V and 2 bases at J, with 15 bases between. CDR1 is MNHEY and CDR2 is SVGEGT in the germline V gene. This CDR3 is 16 amino acids long. In DNA, the CDR3 is TGTGCCAGCAGTTACCCCGCGGGCCAGACTAACACTGAAGCTTTCTTT. It codes for CASSYPAGQTNTEAFF.

V gene TRBV20-1 combines with J gene TRBJ2-7; D not certain. CDR1 is DFQATT and CDR2 is SNEGSKA in the germline V gene (reference sequence). This CDR3 has 10 residues. V lost 2 bases, J lost 5 bases, and 4 bases lay in between. The CDR3 is CSARLNEQYF. Here the CDR3 DNA reads TGCAGTGCTAGATTAAACGAGCAGTACTTC.

The rearrangement links TRBV7-9 to TRBJ1-2; D might be TRBD1 (6 bases). From germline, CDR1 is SEHNR and CDR2 FQNEAQ (reference sequence). The CDR3 totals 15 residues. V was pared by 1 base and J by 2 bases, with 11 bases between. The CDR3 DNA is TGTGCCAGCAGCTTAGGCGGGGGGCCGAACTATGGCTACACCTTC. Its protein is CASSLGGGPNYGYTF.

The chain carries TRBV7-2 and TRBJ1-6; a possible D gene is TRBD1 (6 bases). The germline V gene has CDR1 SGHTA and CDR2 FQGNSA. The CDR3 contains 16 residues. V shed 4 bases and J shed 6 bases, with 16 bases lying between them. This CDR3 reads CASSSFGQWGNSPLHF. The CDR3 coding sequence is TGTGCCAGCAGCTCATTCGGACAGTGGGGTAATTCACCCCTCCACTTT.

The chain recombines TRBV6-6 with TRBJ1-2, with TRBD1 matching 7 bases. The germline V gene has CDR1 MNHNY and CDR2 SVGAGI (reference sequence). The CDR3 has 14 amino acids. V trimming: 0 bases; J trimming: 2 bases; junction bases outside the gene matches: 0. The CDR3 spells CASSYSGGNYGYTF. In DNA, the CDR3 is TGTGCCAGCAGTTACTCAGGGGGCAACTATGGCTACACCTTC.

The chain uses TRBV7-8 and TRBJ2-1, with D possibly TRBD2 on 6 matching bases. V lost 5 bases and J lost 0, with 17 bases in between. The CDR3 contains 17 residues. The V gene's germline CDR1 is SGHVS and CDR2 FQNEAQ. CDR3 DNA: TGTGCCAGCAGCCGCCCTATAGCGGTGAGCTCCTACAATGAGCAGTTCTTC. Protein: CASSRPIAVSSYNEQFF.

This rearrangement joins TRBV18 to TRBJ2-3, with unresolved D. The germline V gene encodes CDR1 KGHSH and CDR2 LQKENI. V was clipped by 5 bases and J by 2 bases, with 8 bases between them. The CDR3 consists of 13 residues. The CDR3 region has the DNA TGTGCCAGCTCAATCTCTTACACAGATACGCAGTATTTT. Translated: CASSISYTDTQYF.

The chain carries TRBV7-9 and TRBJ1-5; 12 nucleotides agree with TRBD1. Germline loops: CDR1 SEHNR, CDR2 FQNEAQ (reference sequence). After removal of 0 bases from V and 3 bases from J, the junction contained 6 bases not matched to a gene. The CDR3 sequence is 18 residues long. CDR3 amino acids: CASSLASGQGAFNQPQHF. CDR3 nucleotide sequence: TGTGCCAGCAGCTTAGCGTCGGGACAGGGGGCATTCAATCAGCCCCAGCATTTT.

The chain employs TRBV15 and TRBJ1-2, with 8 bases matching TRBD1. Germline CDR1 reads LNHNV; CDR2 reads YYDKDF (reference sequence). Trimming cost V 0 bases and J 2 bases; bases outside gene matches: 5. The CDR3 is 16 amino acids. The CDR3 sequence is CATSRDSGGDNYGYTF. The CDR3 coding sequence is TGTGCCACCAGCAGAGATTCAGGGGGCGACAACTATGGCTACACCTTC.

This sequence joins TRBV5-5 and TRBJ2-2; D remains ambiguous. Germline V gene data show CDR1 as SGHKS and CDR2 as YYEKEE (reference sequence). The CDR3 contains 15 residues. The V and J ends lost 3 bases and 4 bases respectively, with 13 bases between them. The chain's CDR3 is CASSSYGPGTGELFF. The CDR3 DNA follows: TGTGCCAGCAGCTCCTATGGGCCTGGCACCGGGGAGCTGTTTTTT.

This chain joins TRBV7-9 and TRBJ2-5, with D uncertain. In germline, CDR1 is SEHNR, CDR2 FQNEAQ (reference sequence). The germline V and J ends were trimmed by 8 bases and 5 bases, with 6 bases remaining between them. This CDR3 comprises 10 residues. The CDR3 is CASARETQYF. The DNA of the CDR3 is TGTGCCAGCGCTAGGGAGACCCAGTACTTC.

The chain combines TRBV6-2 or TRBV6-3 with TRBJ2-1, with D perhaps matching TRBD1 (6 bases). Germline loops: CDR1 MNHEY, CDR2 SVGEGT. The CDR3 covers 15 residues. The V gene lost 2 bases and the J gene lost 9 bases, with 17 bases spanning the gap. DNA for the CDR3: TGTGCCAGCAGTTACGGGGCAGGGGCCGCGAGTGAGCAGTTCTTC. Protein product: CASSYGAGAASEQFF.

This sequence joins TRBV7-7 and TRBJ2-5, with D uncertain. Germline assignment: CDR1 SSHAT and CDR2 FNYEAQ (reference sequence). The CDR3 length is 13 residues. The V end was cut by 4 bases, the J end by 2 bases, with 8 bases between. The DNA for the CDR3 is TGTGCCAGCAGCTACGTCCTACAAGAGACCCAGTACTTC. It codes for CASSYVLQETQYF.

The gene calls are TRBV5-1 and TRBJ1-3; D gene unclear. V lost 0 bases to trimming and J lost 3 bases, with 4 bases between them. The germline gives CDR1 SGHRS, CDR2 YFSETQ. The CDR3 has 13 residues. As DNA, the CDR3 is TGCGCCAGCAGCTTGGGTTATGGAAACACCATATATTTT. Encoded protein: CASSLGYGNTIYF.

The V and J genes are TRBV5-1 and TRBJ1-4; a weak D match, TRBD1 (5 bases). CDR1 is SGHRS, CDR2 YFSETQ, per germline. Trimming pared 0 bases from V and 8 bases from J, leaving 11 bases between. The CDR3 is made up of 14 amino acids. The CDR3 loop reads CASSLDGGVEKLFF. The CDR3 DNA reads TGCGCCAGCAGCTTGGACGGGGGGGTGGAAAAACTGTTTTTT.